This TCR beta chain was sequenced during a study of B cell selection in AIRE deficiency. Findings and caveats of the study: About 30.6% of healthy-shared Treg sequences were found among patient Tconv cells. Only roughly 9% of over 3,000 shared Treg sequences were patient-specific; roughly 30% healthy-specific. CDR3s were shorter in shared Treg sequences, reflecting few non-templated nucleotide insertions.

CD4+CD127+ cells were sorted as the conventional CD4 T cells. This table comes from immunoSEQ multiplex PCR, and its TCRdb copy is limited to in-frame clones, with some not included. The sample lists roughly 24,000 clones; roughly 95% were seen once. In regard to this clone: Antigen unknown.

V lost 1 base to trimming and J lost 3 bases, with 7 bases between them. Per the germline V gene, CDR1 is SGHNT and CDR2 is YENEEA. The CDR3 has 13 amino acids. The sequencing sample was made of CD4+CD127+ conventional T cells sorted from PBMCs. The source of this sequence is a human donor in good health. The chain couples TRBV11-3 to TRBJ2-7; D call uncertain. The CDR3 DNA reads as TGTGCCAGCAGCTTAGTCCCCGGCTACGAGCAGTACTTC. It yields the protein CASSLVPGYEQYF.